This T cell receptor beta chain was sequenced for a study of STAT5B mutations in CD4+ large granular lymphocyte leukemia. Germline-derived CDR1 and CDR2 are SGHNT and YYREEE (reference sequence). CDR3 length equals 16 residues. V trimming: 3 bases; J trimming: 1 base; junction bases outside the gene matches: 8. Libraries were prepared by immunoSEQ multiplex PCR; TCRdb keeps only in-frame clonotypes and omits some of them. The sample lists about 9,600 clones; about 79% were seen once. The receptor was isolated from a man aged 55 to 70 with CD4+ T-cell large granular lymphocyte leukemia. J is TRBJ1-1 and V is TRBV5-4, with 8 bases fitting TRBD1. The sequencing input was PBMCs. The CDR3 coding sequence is TGTGCCAGCAGCTCCAACAGGGGGTGGGGGAACACTGAAGCTTTCTTT. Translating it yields CASSSNRGWGNTEAFF.